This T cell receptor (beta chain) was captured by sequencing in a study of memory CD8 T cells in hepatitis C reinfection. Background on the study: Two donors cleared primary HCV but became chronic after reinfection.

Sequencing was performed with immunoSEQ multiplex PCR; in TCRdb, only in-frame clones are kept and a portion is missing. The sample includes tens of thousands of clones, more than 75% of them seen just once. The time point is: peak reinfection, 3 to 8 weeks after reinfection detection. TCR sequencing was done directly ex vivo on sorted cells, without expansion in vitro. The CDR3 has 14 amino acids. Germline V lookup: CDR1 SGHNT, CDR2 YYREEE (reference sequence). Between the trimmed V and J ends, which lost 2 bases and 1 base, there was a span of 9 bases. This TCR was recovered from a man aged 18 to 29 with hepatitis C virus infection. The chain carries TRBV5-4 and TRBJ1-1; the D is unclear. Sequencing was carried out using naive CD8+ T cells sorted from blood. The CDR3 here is CASSFSVSNTEAFF. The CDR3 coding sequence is TGTGCCAGCAGCTTTAGTGTTTCGAACACTGAAGCTTTCTTT.